The present entry profiles one TCR beta chain with its context. This clonotype was found once. Its recognized antigen is unknown. Within one base of it there is no much larger clone, and no base qualities were kept. One read yields weak evidence. V loses 2 bases, J loses 4 bases, and the germline ends lie 5 bases apart. Its CDR3 holds 11 amino acids, cysteine through phenylalanine. The DNA shown is the 33-base CDR3, in frame from base 1. Taken from the germline V gene (reference sequence), the CDR1 and CDR2 loops are GTSNPN and SVGIG. Ophthalmopathy patients had moderately to severely active disease, with a Clinical Activity Score of 3 or more, a NOSPECS grade of 4 or more, and a disease duration of less than 3 months. Exclusion was applied to patients with uncontrolled infections, other autoimmune diseases, pregnancy or lactation. Diagnoses were established on the basis of clinical symptoms, serum thyroxine and TRAb, thyroid ultrasound, and orbital computed tomography. PBMCs were isolated from about 9.1 ml of fresh peripheral blood by Ficoll-Paque density gradient centrifugation. Trizol reagent was used to extract total RNA, and RNA quality was then checked on an Agilent 2100 Bioanalyzer.

These data are taken from a study of T cells in Graves' hyperthyroidism and ophthalmopathy (dated by TCRdb to between 2018 and 2020). About the full investigation: Peripheral blood samples were taken at initial diagnosis, before any treatment was given. To identify TCR V-J signatures that set the groups apart, the researchers used a discovery cohort of about a hundred patients, made up of 43 with Graves' ophthalmopathy and 57 with stable Graves' hyperthyroidism. Prospective prediction of ophthalmopathy was tested in an independent validation cohort of some 20 hyperthyroidism patients and 15 to 17 patients who later progressed to ophthalmopathy. For training and testing, the 100 or so patients in the discovery cohort were randomly divided in a 7:3 ratio. In more than 5 Graves' hyperthyroidism patients, the study also compared T-cell repertoires from thyroid tissue with T-cell repertoires from blood. Following sampling, methimazole starting at 30 mg daily was given to hyperthyroidism patients, and high-dose intravenous methylprednisolone was given to ophthalmopathy patients. The paper reports TCR Vbeta CDR3 sequencing of 135 peripheral blood samples: around 45 ophthalmopathy, under 85 hyperthyroidism and approximately 17 progressor patients.

Study-level results and caveats: Most expanded thyroid clonotypes (frequency above 0.001) were also found in blood, which suggests that blood repertoires may mirror thyroid immune responses. In validation, the model predicted progression to ophthalmopathy with over 60% sensitivity and over 72% specificity, a median of 6.5 months before onset. A model built on a 13 V-J signature distinguished ophthalmopathy from stable hyperthyroidism, reaching around 90% sensitivity and under 84% specificity in cross-validation and 80%/75% in testing. Sample size was not statistically predetermined, and investigators were not blinded to group allocation.

TCR beta CDR3 regions were amplified from RNA transcripts. For the first round of RT-PCR on the TCR CDR3, the HTBI primer set was used together with the Qiagen OneStep RT-PCR kit. Libraries were constructed in a second round of multiplex PCR, after which size selection and purification were performed. Paired-end sequencing of the libraries was performed with 100 bp reads on an Illumina HiSeq2000. The authors processed their data as follows. Raw data were processed with SOAPnuke, discarding reads with adapters, uncalled bases, mean Phred below 15, or no exact constant-primer or identifier match. COPE v1.2.5 was used to merge the high-quality paired reads, and each unique nucleotide sequence was defined as a clonotype. MiTCR v1.1 was used to align the clonotypes against IMGT TRBV, TRBD and TRBJ reference segments. The analysis included only V-J combinations with a frequency above 0.0001, which together covered about 99% of the repertoires. A TCS score was defined as the ratio of F50 (clonal expansion) to E x V (chaos), with BLOSUM62-based TCRdist applied between CDR3 peptides within each V-J. Welch's t-statistics and random forest reduced some 510 V-J features to 10 to 15, which were used in a naive Bayes classifier (R e1071). The raw public data were reprocessed by TCRdb itself: fastp quality trimming at Q25, MiXCR clonotype calling, in-frame beta chains only. Each record represents a unique CDR3 protein, reported with the most common genes and DNA among its rows. These V and J calls are TCRdb output, not the study's own analysis. Recorded for this sample are hundreds of thousands of distinct CDR3 sequences; about 17% of them occurred a single time. The ten largest clones represent 28% of the sample.

The chain was built from TRBV30 and TRBJ1-2, with the D gene call left open. The sequence came from a woman younger than 30 with Graves' ophthalmopathy. The source material was blood. In nucleotide form, the sequence is TGTGCCTGGAGTAGACTCTATGGCTACACCTTC. It translates to CAWSRLYGYTF.